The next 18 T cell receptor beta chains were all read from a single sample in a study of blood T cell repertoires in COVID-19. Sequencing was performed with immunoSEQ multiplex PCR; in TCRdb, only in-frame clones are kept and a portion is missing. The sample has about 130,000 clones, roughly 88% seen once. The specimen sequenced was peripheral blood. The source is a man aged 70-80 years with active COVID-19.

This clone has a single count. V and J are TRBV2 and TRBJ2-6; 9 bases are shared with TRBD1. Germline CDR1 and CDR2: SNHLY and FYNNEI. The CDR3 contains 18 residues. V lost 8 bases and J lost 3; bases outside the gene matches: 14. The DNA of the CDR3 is TGTGCCAGCGGGCCTATCGGGACAGGGTTGGGTGGGGCCAACGTCCTGACTTTC. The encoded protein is CASGPIGTGLGGANVLTF.

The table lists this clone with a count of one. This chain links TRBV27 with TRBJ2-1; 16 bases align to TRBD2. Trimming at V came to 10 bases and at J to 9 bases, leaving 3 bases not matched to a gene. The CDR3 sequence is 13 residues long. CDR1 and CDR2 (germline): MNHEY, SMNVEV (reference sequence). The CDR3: CATGTSGRGEQFF. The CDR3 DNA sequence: TGTGCCACCGGGACTAGCGGGAGGGGTGAGCAGTTCTTC.

The CDR3 region has the DNA TGTGCCAGCAGTCCCGGGACAGTTGGAGAAAAACTGTTTTTT. It specifies CASSPGTVGEKLFF. V usage is TRBV6-5 and J usage is TRBJ1-4; 7 bases fit TRBD1. With 5 bases clipped from V and 8 bases from J, the junction kept 8 bases outside the gene matches. CDR1 and CDR2 from the germline V gene are MNHEY and SVGAGI. The CDR3 consists of 14 residues.

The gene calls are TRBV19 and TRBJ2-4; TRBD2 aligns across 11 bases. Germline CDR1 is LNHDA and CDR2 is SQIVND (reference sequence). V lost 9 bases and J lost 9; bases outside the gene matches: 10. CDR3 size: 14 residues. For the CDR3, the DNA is TGTGCCAGGAATAGCGGGAGGGAAAGAGGCATTCAGTACTTC. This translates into CARNSGRERGIQYF.

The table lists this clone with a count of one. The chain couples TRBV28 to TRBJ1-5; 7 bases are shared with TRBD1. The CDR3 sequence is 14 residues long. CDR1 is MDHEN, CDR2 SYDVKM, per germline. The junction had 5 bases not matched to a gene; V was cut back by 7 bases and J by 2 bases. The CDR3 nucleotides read TGTGCCAGCATGGAAGGGGGCGGCAATCAGCCCCAGCATTTT. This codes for CASMEGGGNQPQHF. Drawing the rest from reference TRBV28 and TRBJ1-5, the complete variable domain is DVKVTQSSRYLVKRTGEKVFLECVQDMDHENMFWYRQDPGLGLRLIYFSYDVKMKEKGDIPEGYSVSREKKERFSLILESASTNQTSMYLCASMEGGGNQPQHFGDGTRLSIL.

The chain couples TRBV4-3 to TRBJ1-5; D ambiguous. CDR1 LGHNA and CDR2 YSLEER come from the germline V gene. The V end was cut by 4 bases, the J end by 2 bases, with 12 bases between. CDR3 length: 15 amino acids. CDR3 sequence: CASSLGRVGNQPQHF. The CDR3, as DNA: TGCGCCAGCAGCCTAGGGAGGGTAGGCAATCAGCCCCAGCATTTT.

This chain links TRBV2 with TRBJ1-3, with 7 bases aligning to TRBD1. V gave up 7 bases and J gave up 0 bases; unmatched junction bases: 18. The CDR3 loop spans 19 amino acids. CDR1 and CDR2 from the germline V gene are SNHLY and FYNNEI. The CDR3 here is CASIPARDSRTNSGNTIYF. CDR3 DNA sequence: TGTGCCAGCATTCCCGCCCGGGACAGCCGAACCAACTCTGGAAACACCATATATTTT.

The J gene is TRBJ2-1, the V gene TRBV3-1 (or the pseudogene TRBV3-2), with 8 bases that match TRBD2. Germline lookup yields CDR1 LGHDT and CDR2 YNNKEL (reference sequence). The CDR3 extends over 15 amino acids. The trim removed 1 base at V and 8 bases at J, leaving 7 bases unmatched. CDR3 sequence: CASSQVVSGMDEQFF. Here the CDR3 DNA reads TGTGCCAGCAGCCAAGTTGTTAGCGGGATGGATGAGCAGTTCTTC.

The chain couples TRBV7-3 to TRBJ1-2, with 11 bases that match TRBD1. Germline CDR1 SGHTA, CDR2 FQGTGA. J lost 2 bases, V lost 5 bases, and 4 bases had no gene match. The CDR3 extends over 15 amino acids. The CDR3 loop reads CASSLGQGVNYGYTF. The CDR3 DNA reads TGTGCCAGCAGCCTGGGACAGGGGGTGAACTATGGCTACACCTTC.

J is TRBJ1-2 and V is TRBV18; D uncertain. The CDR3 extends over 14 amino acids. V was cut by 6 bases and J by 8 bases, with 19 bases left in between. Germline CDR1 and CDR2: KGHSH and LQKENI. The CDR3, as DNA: TGTGCCAGCTCCCAGGACCCTGGAGGAGGGGGCTACACCTTC. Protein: CASSQDPGGGGYTF.

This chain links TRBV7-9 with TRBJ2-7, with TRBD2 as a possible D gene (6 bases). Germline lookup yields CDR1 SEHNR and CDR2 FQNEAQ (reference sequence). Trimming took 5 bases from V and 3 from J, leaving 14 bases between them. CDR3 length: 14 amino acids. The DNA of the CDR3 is TGTGCCAGCAGCCGGGCGGGACCCCACTACGAGCAGTACTTC. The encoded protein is CASSRAGPHYEQYF. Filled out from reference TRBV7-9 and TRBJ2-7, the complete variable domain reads DTGVSQNPRHKITKRGQNVTFRCDPISEHNRLYWYRQTLGQGPEFLTYFQNEAQLEKSRLLSDRFSAERPKGSFSTLEIQRTEQGDSAMYLCASSRAGPHYEQYFGPGTRLTVT.

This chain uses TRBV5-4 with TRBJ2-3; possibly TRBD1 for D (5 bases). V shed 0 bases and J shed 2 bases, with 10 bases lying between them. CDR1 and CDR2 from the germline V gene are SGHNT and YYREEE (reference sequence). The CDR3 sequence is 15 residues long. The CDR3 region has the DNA TGTGCCAGCAGCTTGGGACAGCTCCTCACAGATACGCAGTATTTT. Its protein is CASSLGQLLTDTQYF.

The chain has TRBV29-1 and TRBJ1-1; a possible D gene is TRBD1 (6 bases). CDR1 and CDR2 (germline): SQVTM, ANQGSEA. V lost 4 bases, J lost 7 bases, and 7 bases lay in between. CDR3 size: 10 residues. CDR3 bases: TGCAGCGTTGCGGACAGTGAAGCTTTCTTT. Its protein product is CSVADSEAFF.

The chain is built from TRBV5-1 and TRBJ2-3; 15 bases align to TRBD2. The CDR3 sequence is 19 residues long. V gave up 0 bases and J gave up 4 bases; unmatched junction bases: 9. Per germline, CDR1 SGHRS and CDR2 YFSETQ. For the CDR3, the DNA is TGCGCCAGCAGCTTGGAACCTCCCGGGACTAGCGGGAGGTCAGATACGCAGTATTTT. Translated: CASSLEPPGTSGRSDTQYF.

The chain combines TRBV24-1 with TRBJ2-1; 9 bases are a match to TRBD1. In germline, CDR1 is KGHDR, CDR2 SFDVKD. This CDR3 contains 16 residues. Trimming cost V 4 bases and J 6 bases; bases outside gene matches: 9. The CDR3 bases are TGTGCCACCAGTGACCCCGGGACAGGGTATGGCAATGAGCAGTTCTTC. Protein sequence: CATSDPGTGYGNEQFF.

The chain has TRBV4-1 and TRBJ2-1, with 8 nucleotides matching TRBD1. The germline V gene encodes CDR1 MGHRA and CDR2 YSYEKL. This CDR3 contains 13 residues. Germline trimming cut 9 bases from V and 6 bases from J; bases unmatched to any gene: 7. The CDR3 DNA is TGCGCCAGTTCGCAGGGGGCGGGCAATGAGCAGTTCTTC. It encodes CASSQGAGNEQFF.

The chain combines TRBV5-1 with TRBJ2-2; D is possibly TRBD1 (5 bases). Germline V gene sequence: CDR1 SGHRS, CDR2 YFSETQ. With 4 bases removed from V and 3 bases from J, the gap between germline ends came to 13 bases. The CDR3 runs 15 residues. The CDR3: CASSLPGADTGELFF. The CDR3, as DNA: TGCGCCAGCAGCCTTCCTGGGGCCGACACCGGGGAGCTGTTTTTT.

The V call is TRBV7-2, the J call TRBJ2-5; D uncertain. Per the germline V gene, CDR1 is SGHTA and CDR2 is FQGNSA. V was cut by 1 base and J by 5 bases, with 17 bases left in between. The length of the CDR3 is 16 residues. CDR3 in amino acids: CASSLGSTPLRETQYF. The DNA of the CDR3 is TGTGCCAGCAGCTTAGGGAGTACCCCCCTCCGGGAGACCCAGTACTTC.